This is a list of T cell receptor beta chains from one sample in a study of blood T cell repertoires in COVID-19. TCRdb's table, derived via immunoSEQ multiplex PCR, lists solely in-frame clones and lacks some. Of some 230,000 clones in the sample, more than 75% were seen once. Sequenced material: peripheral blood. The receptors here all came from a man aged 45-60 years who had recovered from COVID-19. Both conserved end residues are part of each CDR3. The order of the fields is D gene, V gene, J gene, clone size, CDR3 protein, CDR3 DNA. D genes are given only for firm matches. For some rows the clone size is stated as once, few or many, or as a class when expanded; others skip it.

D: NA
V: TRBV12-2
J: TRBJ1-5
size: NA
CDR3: CASHQGVRNQPQHF
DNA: TGTGCAAGTCACCAAGGGGTTCGCAATCAGCCCCAGCATTTT

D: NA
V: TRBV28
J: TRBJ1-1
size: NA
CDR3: CASSSGGYTEAFF
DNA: TGTGCCAGCAGTTCGGGGGGCTATACTGAAGCTTTCTTT

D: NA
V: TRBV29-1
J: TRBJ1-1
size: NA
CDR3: CSVARDKPEAFF
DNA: TGCAGCGTTGCCCGGGACAAACCTGAAGCTTTCTTT

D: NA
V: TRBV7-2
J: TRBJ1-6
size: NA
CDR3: CASSFGQISSPLHF
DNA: TGTGCCAGCAGCTTCGGACAGATTAGTTCACCCCTCCACTTT

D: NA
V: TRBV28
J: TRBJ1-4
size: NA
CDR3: CASSLGGYEKLFF
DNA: TGTGCCAGCAGTTTGGGGGGATATGAAAAACTGTTTTTT

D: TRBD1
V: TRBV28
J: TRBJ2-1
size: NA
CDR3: CASSPPLDRGGNEQFF
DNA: TGTGCCAGCAGTCCGCCGCTTGACAGGGGTGGCAATGAGCAGTTCTTC

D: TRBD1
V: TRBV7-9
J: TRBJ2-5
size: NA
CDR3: CASSIRTGPQETQYF
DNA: TGTGCCAGCAGCATCCGGACAGGCCCCCAAGAGACCCAGTACTTC

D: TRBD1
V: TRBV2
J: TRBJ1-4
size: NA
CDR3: CASSIGTGGRAEKLFF
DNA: TGTGCCAGCAGTATCGGGACAGGGGGCCGGGCTGAAAAACTGTTTTTT

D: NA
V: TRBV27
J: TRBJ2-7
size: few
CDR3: CASRDPLAYEQYF
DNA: TGTGCCAGCAGGGATCCACTAGCCTACGAGCAGTACTTC

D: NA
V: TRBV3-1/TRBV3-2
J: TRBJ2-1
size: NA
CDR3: CASSQWGASYNEQFF
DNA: TGTGCCAGCAGCCAGTGGGGAGCCTCCTACAATGAGCAGTTCTTC

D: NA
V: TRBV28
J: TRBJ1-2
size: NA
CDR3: CASSRRRGDGYTF
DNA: TGTGCCAGCAGCCGACGGCGGGGGGATGGCTACACCTTC

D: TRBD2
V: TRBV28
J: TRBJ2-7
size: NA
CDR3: CASSFISASGSSYEQYF
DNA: TGTGCCAGCAGTTTTATATCGGCTAGCGGGAGCTCCTACGAGCAGTACTTC

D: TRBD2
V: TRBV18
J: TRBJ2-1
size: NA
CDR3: CASSPLGTSGRWEFF
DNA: TGTGCCAGCTCACCACTTGGGACTAGCGGGAGATGGGAGTTCTTC

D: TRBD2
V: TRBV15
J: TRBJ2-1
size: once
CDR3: CATSAGGRSTGYEQFF
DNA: TGTGCCACCAGCGCGGGAGGCCGTTCAACAGGGTATGAGCAGTTCTTC

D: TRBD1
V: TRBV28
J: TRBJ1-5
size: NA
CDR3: CASSPTDRGAQPQHF
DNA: TGTGCCAGCAGTCCCACGGACAGGGGTGCTCAGCCCCAGCATTTT

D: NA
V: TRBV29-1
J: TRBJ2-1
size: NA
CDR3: CSVDRRDTLGEQFF
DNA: TGCAGCGTTGACCGTCGGGACACGCTCGGGGAGCAGTTCTTC

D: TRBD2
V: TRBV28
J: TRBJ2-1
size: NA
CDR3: CASTPAGMYNEQFF
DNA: TGTGCCAGCACCCCAGCGGGAATGTACAATGAGCAGTTCTTC

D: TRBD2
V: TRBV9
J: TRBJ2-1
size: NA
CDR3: CASSASGVSYNEQFF
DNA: TGTGCCAGCAGCGCTAGCGGAGTCTCCTACAATGAGCAGTTCTTC

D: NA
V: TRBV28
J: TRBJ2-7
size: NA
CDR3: CASGLERSSYEQYF
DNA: TGTGCCAGCGGCCTGGAGAGGTCCTCCTACGAGCAGTACTTC

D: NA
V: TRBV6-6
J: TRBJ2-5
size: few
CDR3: CASSYRPSEGETQYF
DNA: TGTGCCAGCAGTTACAGGCCTAGCGAGGGAGAGACCCAGTACTTC

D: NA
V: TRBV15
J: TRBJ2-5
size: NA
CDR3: CATSRDQGTQYF
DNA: TGTGCCACCAGCAGAGATCAGGGGACCCAGTACTTC

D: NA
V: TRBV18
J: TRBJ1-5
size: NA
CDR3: CASSLTGESNQPQHF
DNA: TGTGCCAGCTCACTTACGGGGGAGAGCAATCAGCCCCAGCATTTT

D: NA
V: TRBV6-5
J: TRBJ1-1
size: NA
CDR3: CASSYDRSLNTEAFF
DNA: TGTGCCAGCAGTTACGACAGATCGTTGAACACTGAAGCTTTCTTT

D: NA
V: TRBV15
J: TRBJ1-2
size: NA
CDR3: CATSRGWEGDGYTF
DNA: TGTGCCACCAGCAGAGGATGGGAGGGGGATGGCTACACCTTC

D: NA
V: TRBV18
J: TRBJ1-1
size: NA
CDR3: CASSPEAFMNTEAFF
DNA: TGTGCCAGCTCCCCGGAGGCGTTCATGAACACTGAAGCTTTCTTT

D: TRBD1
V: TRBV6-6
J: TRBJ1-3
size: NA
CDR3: CASSTGVGNTIYF
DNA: TGTGCCAGCAGCACAGGGGTCGGAAACACCATATATTTT

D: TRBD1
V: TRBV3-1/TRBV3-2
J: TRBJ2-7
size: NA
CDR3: CASSRAPGQGSKQYF
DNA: TGTGCCAGCAGTCGCGCCCCCGGACAGGGGTCAAAGCAGTACTTC

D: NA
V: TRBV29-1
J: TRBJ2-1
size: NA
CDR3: CSVGEYSYNEQFF
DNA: TGCAGCGTTGGCGAATACTCCTACAATGAGCAGTTCTTC

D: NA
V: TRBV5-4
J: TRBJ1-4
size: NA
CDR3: CASSQGGGNEKLFF
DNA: TGTGCCAGCAGCCAGGGCGGGGGTAATGAAAAACTGTTTTTT

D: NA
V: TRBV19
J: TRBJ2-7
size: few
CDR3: CASSIGKPRSYEQYF
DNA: TGTGCCAGTAGTATCGGGAAGCCCAGATCCTACGAGCAGTACTTC

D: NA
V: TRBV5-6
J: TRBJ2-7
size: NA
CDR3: CASSLGPVPYEQYF
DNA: TGTGCCAGCAGCTTGGGTCCGGTTCCCTACGAGCAGTACTTC

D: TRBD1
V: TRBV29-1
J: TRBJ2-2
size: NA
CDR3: CSVVRTGGTGELFF
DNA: TGCAGCGTTGTTCGTACAGGGGGCACCGGGGAGCTGTTTTTT

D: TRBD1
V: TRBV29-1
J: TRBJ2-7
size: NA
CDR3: CSASRQGVPEQYF
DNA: TGCAGCGCTTCGAGACAGGGGGTTCCCGAGCAGTACTTC

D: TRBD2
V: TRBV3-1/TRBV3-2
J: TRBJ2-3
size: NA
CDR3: CASSQDSRPSGSQTDTQYF
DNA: TGTGCCAGCAGCCAAGATTCGCGTCCCAGCGGGAGTCAAACAGATACGCAGTATTTT

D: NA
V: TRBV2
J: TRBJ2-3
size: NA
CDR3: CASSEGRRGQAALGQYF
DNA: TGTGCCAGCAGTGAAGGGCGCAGGGGCCAAGCGGCGCTTGGGCAGTATTTT

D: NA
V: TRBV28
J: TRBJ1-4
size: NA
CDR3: CASSPPGEKLFF
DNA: TGTGCCAGCAGCCCCCCAGGGGAAAAACTGTTTTTT

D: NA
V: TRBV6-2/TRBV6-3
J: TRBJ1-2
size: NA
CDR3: CASSYSPMGNYGYTF
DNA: TGTGCCAGCAGTTACTCCCCGATGGGCAACTATGGCTACACCTTC

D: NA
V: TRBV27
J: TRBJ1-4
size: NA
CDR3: CASRSTATNEKLFF
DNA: TGTGCCAGCCGCTCGACAGCAACTAATGAAAAACTGTTTTTT

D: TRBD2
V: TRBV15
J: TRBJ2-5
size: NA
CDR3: CATSLTSGAGTQYF
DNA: TGTGCCACCAGCCTCACTAGCGGGGCAGGGACCCAGTACTTC

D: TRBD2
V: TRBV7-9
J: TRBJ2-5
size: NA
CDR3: CASSFLGGRSETQYF
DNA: TGTGCCAGCAGCTTTCTAGGCGGGAGGTCGGAGACCCAGTACTTC

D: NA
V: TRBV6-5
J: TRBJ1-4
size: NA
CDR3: CASSYGRGRNEKLFF
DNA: TGTGCCAGCAGTTACGGCAGGGGCCGGAATGAAAAACTGTTTTTT

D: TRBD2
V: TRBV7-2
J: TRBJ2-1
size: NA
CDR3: CASSLGLAEPYNEQFF
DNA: TGTGCCAGCAGCCTCGGACTAGCGGAACCATACAATGAGCAGTTCTTC

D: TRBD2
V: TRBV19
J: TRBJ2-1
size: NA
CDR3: CASSKGTSLFF
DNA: TGTGCCAGTAGTAAAGGGACTAGCTTGTTCTTC

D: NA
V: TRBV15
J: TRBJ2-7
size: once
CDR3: CATSRDVSGSIGYEQYF
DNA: TGTGCCACCAGCAGAGATGTCAGCGGGTCCATTGGCTACGAGCAGTACTTC